The 9 T cell receptor beta chains below come from one sample, sequenced in a study of blood T cell repertoires in COVID-19. Produced via immunoSEQ multiplex PCR; TCRdb's table is partial and in-frame only. The repertoire includes about 130,000 clones, about 80% of them detected once, and approximately 8.7% sits in the top ten. The sequenced sample consisted of peripheral blood. All receptors come from a man between 35 and 55 years old with active or convalescent COVID-19.

The chain uses TRBV3-1 (or the pseudogene TRBV3-2) and TRBJ1-3; D unresolved. TRBJ2-2 explains the end of the DNA better; the J call may be wrong. This CDR3 spans 12 amino acids. CDR1 and CDR2 from the germline V gene are LGHDT and YNNKEL (reference sequence). This CDR3 is CASRPHTGELFF. CDR3 bases: TGTGCCAGCAGACCCCACACCGGGGAGCTGTTTTTT.

This chain links TRBV29-1 with TRBJ1-1; 7 bases align to TRBD1. This CDR3 has 13 amino acids. Germline CDR1 reads SQVTM; CDR2 reads ANQGSEA. V lost 5 bases and J lost 6; bases outside the gene matches: 9. The CDR3 reads CSVLTVQGAEAFF. The CDR3 DNA is TGCAGCGTTTTGACGGTGCAGGGGGCTGAAGCTTTCTTT.

V usage is TRBV7-8 and J usage is TRBJ2-7; 10 bases align to TRBD1. CDR1 is SGHVS and CDR2 is FQNEAQ in the germline V gene. Trimming removed 5 bases from V and 8 bases from J; junction bases left unmatched: 9. The CDR3 contains 14 residues. CDR3 coding DNA: TGTGCCAGCAGCGCCCGGGACAGGGGCTCACAGCAGTACTTC. Translated, it gives CASSARDRGSQQYF.

The CDR3 coding sequence is TGTGCCAGCAGTTCATCAGGGGGCGCTGGATATGGCTACACCTTC. Amino acid sequence: CASSSSGGAGYGYTF. J is TRBJ1-2 and V is TRBV28; 8 bases agree with TRBD1. The CDR3 is 15 amino acids. J lost 5 bases, V lost 4 bases, and 9 bases had no gene match. Germline-derived CDR1 and CDR2 are MDHEN and SYDVKM.

The chain joins TRBV9 to TRBJ2-4; 8 bases align to TRBD1. J lost 0 bases, V lost 4 bases, and 6 bases had no gene match. CDR3 size: 16 residues. From germline, CDR1 is SGDLS and CDR2 YYNGEE. In nucleotides, the CDR3 is TGTGCCAGCAGCAGAAACGACAGGGGAGCCAAAAACATTCAGTACTTC. It yields the protein CASSRNDRGAKNIQYF.

This chain connects TRBV7-2 to TRBJ2-5; 11 bases are shared with TRBD2. The CDR3 has 15 residues. Germline V gene data show CDR1 as SGHTA and CDR2 as FQGNSA. The J segment lost 4 bases and the V segment lost 5 bases, leaving 6 bases of the junction unmatched. DNA for the CDR3: TGTGCCAGCAGCCCCACTAGCGGGGGTTTAGAGACCCAGTACTTC. This sequence encodes CASSPTSGGLETQYF.

This chain joins TRBV7-9 and TRBJ2-5; tentatively, D is TRBD1 (5 bases). The CDR3 runs to 14 residues. From germline, CDR1 is SEHNR and CDR2 FQNEAQ (reference sequence). V was pared by 1 base and J by 5 bases, with 11 bases between. The CDR3 DNA follows: TGTGCCAGCAGCTTAGTTGGGGCCCTGGAGACCCAGTACTTC. Translated, it gives CASSLVGALETQYF.

The rearrangement uses TRBV5-1 and TRBJ2-3, with 13 positions matching TRBD2. The CDR3 covers 15 residues. V lost 7 bases, J lost 6 bases, and 8 bases stayed unmatched. The V gene's germline CDR1 is SGHRS and CDR2 YFSETQ. CDR3 region: CASGLAGERWDTQYF. In DNA form, the CDR3 reads TGCGCCAGCGGACTAGCGGGGGAACGGTGGGATACGCAGTATTTT.

This clone was counted between two and nine times. This sequence joins TRBV5-4 and TRBJ2-1; 13 bases agree with TRBD2. Germline V gene sequence: CDR1 SGHNT, CDR2 YYREEE (reference sequence). The CDR3 spans 15 residues. V lost 6 bases to trimming and J lost 10 bases; unmatched junction nucleotides: 10. CDR3 in DNA: TGTGCCAGCACCATTACTAGCGGGGGGGCCGGCGAGCAGTTCTTC. Translation: CASTITSGGAGEQFF. Looking up the rest from reference TRBV5-4 and TRBJ2-1 gives the full variable domain: ETGVTQSPTHLIKTRGQQVTLRCSSQSGHNTVSWYQQALGQGPQFIFQYYREEENGRGNFPPRFSGLQFPNYSSELNVNALELDDSALYLCASTITSGGAGEQFFGPGTRLTVL.